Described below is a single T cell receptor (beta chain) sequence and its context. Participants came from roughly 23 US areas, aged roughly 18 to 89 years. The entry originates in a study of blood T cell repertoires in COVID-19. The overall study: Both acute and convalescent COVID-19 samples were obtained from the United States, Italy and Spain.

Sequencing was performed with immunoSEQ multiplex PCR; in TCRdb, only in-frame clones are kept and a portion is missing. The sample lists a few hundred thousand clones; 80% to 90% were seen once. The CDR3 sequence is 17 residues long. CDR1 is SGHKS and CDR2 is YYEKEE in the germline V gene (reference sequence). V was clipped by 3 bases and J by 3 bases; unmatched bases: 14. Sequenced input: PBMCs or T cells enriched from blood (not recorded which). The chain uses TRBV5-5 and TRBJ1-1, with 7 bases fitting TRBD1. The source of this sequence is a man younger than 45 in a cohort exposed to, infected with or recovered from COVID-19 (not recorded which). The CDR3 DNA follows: TGTGCCAGCAGCTCACAGGGGCTAGGTGGCGGGGACACTGAAGCTTTCTTT. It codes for CASSSQGLGGGDTEAFF.